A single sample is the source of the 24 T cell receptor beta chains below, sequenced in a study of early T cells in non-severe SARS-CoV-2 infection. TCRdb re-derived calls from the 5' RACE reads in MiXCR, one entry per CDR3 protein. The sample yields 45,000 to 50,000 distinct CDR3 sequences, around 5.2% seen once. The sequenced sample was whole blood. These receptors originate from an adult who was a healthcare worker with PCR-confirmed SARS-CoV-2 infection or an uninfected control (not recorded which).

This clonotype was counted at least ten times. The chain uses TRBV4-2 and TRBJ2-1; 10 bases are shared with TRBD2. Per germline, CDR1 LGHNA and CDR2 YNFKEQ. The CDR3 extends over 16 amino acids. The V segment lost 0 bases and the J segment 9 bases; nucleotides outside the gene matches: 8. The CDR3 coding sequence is TGTGCCAGCAGCCAAGAGGAATCTAGCGGGAGTCGTGAGCAGTTCTTC. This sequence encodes CASSQEESSGSREQFF.

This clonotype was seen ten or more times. The DNA of the CDR3 is TGTGCCAGCTCAGGGATGGTAGGAAATGAGCAGTTCTTC. This encodes CASSGMVGNEQFF. This chain uses TRBV27 with TRBJ2-1, with D possibly being TRBD1 (5 bases). Looked up from germline, CDR1 is MNHEY and CDR2 is SMNVEV (reference sequence). This CDR3 spans 13 amino acids. Trimming took 8 bases from V and 7 from J, leaving 15 bases between them.

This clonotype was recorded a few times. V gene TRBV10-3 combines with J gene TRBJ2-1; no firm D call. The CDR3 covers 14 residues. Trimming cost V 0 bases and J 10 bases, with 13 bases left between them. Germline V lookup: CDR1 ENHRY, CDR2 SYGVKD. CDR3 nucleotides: TGTGCCATCAGTGAGTCATCCCGCCACCTAGAGCAGTTCTTC. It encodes CAISESSRHLEQFF.

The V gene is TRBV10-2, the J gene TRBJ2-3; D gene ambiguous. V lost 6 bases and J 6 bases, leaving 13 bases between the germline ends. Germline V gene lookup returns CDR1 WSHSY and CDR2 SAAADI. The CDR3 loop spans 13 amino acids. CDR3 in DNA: TGCGCCAGCAGCCGGTTTCTCTGGGATACGCAGTATTTT. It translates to CASSRFLWDTQYF.

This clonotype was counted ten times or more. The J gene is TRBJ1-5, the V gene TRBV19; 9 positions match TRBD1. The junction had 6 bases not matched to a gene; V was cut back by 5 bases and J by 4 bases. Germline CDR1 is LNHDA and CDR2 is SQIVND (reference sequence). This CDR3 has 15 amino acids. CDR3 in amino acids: CASSVLGTGNQPQHF. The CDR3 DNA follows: TGTGCCAGTAGTGTGCTGGGGACAGGGAATCAGCCCCAGCATTTT.

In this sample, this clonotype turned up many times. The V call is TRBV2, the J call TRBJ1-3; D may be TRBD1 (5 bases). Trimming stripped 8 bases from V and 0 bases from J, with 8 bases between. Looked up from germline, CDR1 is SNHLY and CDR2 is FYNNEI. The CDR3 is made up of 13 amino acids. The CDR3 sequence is CASGTSSGNTIYF. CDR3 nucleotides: TGTGCCAGCGGGACCAGCTCTGGAAACACCATATATTTT.

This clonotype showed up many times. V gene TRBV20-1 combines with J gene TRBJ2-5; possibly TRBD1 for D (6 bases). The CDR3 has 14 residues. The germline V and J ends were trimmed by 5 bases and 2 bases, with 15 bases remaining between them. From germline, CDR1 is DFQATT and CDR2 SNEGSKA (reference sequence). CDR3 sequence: CSAFPPTGQETQYF. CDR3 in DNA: TGCAGTGCTTTCCCCCCGACAGGTCAAGAGACCCAGTACTTC.

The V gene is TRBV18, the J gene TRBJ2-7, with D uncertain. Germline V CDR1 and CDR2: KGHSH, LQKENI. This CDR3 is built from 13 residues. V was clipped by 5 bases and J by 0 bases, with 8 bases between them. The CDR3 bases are TGTGCCAGCTCAGACGAAAACTCCTACGAGCAGTACTTC. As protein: CASSDENSYEQYF.

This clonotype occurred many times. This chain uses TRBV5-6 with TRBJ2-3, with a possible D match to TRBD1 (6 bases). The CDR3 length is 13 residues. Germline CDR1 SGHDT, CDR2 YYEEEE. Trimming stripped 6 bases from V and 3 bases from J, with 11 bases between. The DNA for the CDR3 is TGTGCCAGCACCCCTAGGGGGACAGATACGCAGTATTTT. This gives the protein CASTPRGTDTQYF.

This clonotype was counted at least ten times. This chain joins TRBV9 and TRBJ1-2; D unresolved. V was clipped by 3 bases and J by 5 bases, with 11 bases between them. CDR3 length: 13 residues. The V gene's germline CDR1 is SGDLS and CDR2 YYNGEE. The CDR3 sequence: CASSAEGGYGYTF. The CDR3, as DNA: TGTGCCAGCAGCGCGGAAGGAGGGTATGGCTACACCTTC.

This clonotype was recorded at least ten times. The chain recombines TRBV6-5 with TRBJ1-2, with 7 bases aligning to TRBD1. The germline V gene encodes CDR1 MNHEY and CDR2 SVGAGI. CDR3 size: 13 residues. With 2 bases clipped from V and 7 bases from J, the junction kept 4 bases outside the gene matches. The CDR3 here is CASSYRQGRGYTF. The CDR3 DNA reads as TGTGCCAGCAGTTACCGACAGGGACGTGGCTACACCTTC.

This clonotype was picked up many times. The CDR3 is CASSWRTDYEQYF. The CDR3 region has the DNA TGTGCCAGCAGTTGGAGGACGGATTACGAGCAGTACTTC. V is TRBV12-3 or TRBV12-4 and J is TRBJ2-7, with a possible D match to TRBD2 (5 bases). V was pared by 4 bases and J by 4 bases, with 11 bases between. This CDR3 is 13 amino acids long.

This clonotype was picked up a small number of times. This chain's CDR3 is CATSEPNRDEQYF. In nucleotides, the CDR3 is TGTGCCACCAGTGAGCCCAACAGGGACGAGCAGTACTTC. This chain uses TRBV24-1 with TRBJ2-7; maybe TRBD1 (6 bases). CDR1 is KGHDR, CDR2 SFDVKD, per germline. This CDR3 is 13 amino acids long. The V end lost 4 bases, the J end lost 5 bases, and 11 bases lay between the germline ends.

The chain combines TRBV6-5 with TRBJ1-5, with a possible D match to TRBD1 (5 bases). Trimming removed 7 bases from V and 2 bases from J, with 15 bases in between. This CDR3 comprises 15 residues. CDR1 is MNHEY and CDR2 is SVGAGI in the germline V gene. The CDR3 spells CASTPTGGGNQPQHF. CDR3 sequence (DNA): TGTGCCAGCACGCCCACCGGGGGTGGCAATCAGCCCCAGCATTTT.

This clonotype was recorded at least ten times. Here the CDR3 reads CASSLDARSYEQYF. The CDR3 DNA reads as TGCGCCAGCAGCTTGGATGCACGATCCTACGAGCAGTACTTC. The chain couples TRBV5-1 to TRBJ2-7; D is unclear. Deletions cut 0 bases from V and 1 base from J, with 8 bases between. CDR3 length equals 14 residues. Germline CDR1 SGHRS, CDR2 YFSETQ.

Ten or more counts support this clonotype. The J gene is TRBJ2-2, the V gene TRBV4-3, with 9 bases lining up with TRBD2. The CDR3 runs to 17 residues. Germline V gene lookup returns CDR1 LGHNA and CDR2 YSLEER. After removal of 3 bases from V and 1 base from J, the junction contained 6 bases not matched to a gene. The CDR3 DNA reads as TGCGCCAGCAGCCATCATCCACTAGCGGGGAACACCGGGGAGCTGTTTTTT. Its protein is CASSHHPLAGNTGELFF.

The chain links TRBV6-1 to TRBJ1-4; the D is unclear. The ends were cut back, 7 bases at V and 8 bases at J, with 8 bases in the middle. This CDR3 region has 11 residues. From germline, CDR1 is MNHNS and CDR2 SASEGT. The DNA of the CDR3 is TGTGCCAGCACCGACGGCGAAAAACTGTTTTTT. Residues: CASTDGEKLFF.

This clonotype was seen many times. CDR3 sequence (DNA): TGCAGCGTTGAAGATCGTCTAGCGGGAGGATACCCCTACGAGCAGTACTTC. Translating it yields CSVEDRLAGGYPYEQYF. The chain carries TRBV29-1 and TRBJ2-7; 11 positions match TRBD2. After removal of 0 bases from V and 2 bases from J, the junction contained 9 bases not matched to a gene. The germline gives CDR1 SQVTM, CDR2 ANQGSEA. The CDR3 is 17 residues long.

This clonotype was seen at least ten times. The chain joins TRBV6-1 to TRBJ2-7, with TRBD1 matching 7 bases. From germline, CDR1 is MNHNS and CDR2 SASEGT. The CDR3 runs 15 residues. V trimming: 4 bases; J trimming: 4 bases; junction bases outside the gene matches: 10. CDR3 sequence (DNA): TGTGCCAGCAGTGTATCCCCGGGACAGTCATACGAGCAGTACTTC. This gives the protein CASSVSPGQSYEQYF.

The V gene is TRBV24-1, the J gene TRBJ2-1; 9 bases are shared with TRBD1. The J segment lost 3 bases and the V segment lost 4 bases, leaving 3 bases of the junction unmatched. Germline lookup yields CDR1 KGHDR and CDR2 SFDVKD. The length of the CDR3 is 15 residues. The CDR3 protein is CATSETGQGYNEQFF. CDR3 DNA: TGTGCCACCAGTGAAACGGGACAGGGCTACAATGAGCAGTTCTTC.

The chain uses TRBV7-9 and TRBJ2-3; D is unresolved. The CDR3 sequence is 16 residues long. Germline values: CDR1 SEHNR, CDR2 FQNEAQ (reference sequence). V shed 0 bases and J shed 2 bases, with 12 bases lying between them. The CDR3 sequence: CASSLALGYHTDTQYF. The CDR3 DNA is TGTGCCAGCAGCTTAGCGCTGGGCTACCACACAGATACGCAGTATTTT.

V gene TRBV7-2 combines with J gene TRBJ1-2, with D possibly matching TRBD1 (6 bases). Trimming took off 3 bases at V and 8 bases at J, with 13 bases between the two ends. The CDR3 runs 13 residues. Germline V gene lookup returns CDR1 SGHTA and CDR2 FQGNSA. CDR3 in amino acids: CASSFAGADGYTF. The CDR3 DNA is TGTGCCAGCAGCTTTGCAGGGGCCGACGGCTACACCTTC. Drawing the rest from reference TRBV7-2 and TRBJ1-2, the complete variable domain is GAGVSQSPSNKVTEKGKDVELRCDPISGHTALYWYRQSLGQGLEFLIYFQGNSAPDKSGLPSDRFSAERTGGSVSTLTIQRTQQEDSAVYLCASSFAGADGYTFGSGTRLTVV.

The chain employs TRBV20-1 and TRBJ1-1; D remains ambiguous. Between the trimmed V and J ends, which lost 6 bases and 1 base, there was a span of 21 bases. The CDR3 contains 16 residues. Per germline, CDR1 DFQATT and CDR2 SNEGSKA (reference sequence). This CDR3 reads CSAKGLRLGGNTEAFF. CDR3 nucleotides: TGCAGTGCCAAGGGCCTCAGACTCGGAGGGAACACTGAAGCTTTCTTT.

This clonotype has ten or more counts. The CDR3 bases are TGCGCCAGCAGCCCGGGACAGGGGAATAGCAATCAGCCCCAGCATTTT. Translating gives CASSPGQGNSNQPQHF. V is TRBV5-1 and J is TRBJ1-5; 10 nucleotides align to TRBD1. There are 16 residues in the CDR3. V was clipped by 4 bases and J by 0 bases; unmatched bases: 4. CDR1 is SGHRS, CDR2 YFSETQ, per germline.